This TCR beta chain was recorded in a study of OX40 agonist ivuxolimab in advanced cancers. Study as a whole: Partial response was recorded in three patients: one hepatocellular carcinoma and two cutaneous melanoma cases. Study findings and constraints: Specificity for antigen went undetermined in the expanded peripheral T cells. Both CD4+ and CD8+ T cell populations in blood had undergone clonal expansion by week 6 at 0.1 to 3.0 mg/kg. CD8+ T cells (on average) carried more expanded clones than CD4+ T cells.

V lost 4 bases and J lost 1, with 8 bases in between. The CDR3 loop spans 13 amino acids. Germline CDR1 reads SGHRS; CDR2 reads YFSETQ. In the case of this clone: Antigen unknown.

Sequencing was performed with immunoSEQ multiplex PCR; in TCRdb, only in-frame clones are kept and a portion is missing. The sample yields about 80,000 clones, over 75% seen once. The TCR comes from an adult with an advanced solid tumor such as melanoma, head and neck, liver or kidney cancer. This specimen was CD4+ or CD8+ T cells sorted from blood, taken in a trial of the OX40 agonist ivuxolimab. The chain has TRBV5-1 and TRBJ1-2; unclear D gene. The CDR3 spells CASSRTSNYGYTF. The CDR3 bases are TGCGCCAGCAGCCGGACGAGTAACTATGGCTACACCTTC.